One sample yielded the 19 T cell receptor beta chains listed below, sequenced in a study of CD8 T cells in ankylosing spondylitis. TCRdb analysed the 5' RACE reads with MiXCR anew, one entry per CDR3 protein. The sample carries about 220,000 distinct CDR3 sequences, 20% to 30% recorded once. The sequenced sample consisted of blood, either unsorted or a sorted T cell fraction (not recorded which). The receptors originated from a male donor with ankylosing spondylitis or in good health (not recorded which).

The rearrangement joins TRBV20-1 to TRBJ2-1; D perhaps matches TRBD2 (6 bases). Trimming shortened V by 5 bases and J by 7 bases, and 12 bases separated the two germline ends. Germline V gene lookup returns CDR1 DFQATT and CDR2 SNEGSKA (reference sequence). The CDR3 is 12 residues long. In nucleotides, the CDR3 is TGCAGTGCTCGACCGGGAGTTAATGAGCAGTTCTTC. It encodes CSARPGVNEQFF.

With respect to this clonotype: A read error is possible here, since a much larger clone lies one base away. The V gene is TRBV7-2, the J gene TRBJ2-4, with 12 bases matching TRBD2. Looked up from germline, CDR1 is SGHTA and CDR2 is FQGNSA. The V gene end was trimmed by 5 bases and the J gene end by 8 bases; junction bases not matched to a gene: 4. CDR3 length: 14 amino acids. This CDR3 reads CASSTTSGGYIQYF. The CDR3 DNA reads as TGTGCCAGCAGCACGACTAGCGGGGGTTACATTCAGTACTTC.

The chain couples TRBV29-1 to TRBJ1-1, with D possibly matching TRBD1 (5 bases). Germline loops: CDR1 SQVTM, CDR2 ANQGSEA. This CDR3 is built from 11 residues. Trimming took 4 bases from V and 7 from J, leaving 10 bases between them. Written as DNA, the CDR3 is TGCAGCGTTGTGGGGGGACTTGAAGCTTTCTTT. It translates to CSVVGGLEAFF.

The rearrangement uses TRBV20-1 and TRBJ1-3; D is possibly TRBD1 (6 bases). CDR1 and CDR2 from the germline V gene are DFQATT and SNEGSKA (reference sequence). The CDR3 consists of 14 residues. V was trimmed by 6 bases and J by 0 bases, leaving 12 bases between them. CDR3 in DNA: TGCAGTGCAAGTGGACAGCACTCTGGAAACACCATATATTTT. The encoded protein is CSASGQHSGNTIYF.

This clonotype has a handful of counts. The V gene is TRBV6-1, the J gene TRBJ2-3; D remains unclear. The CDR3 extends over 18 amino acids. Germline loops: CDR1 MNHNS, CDR2 SASEGT. Trimming removed 6 bases from V and 3 bases from J, with 25 bases in between. The CDR3 DNA is TGTGCCAGCAGCCTACTATCTAACAAGGCCCAAGGGACAGATACGCAGTATTTT. Amino acid sequence: CASSLLSNKAQGTDTQYF.

This clonotype was recorded many times. The rearrangement uses TRBV20-1 and TRBJ2-5, with 10 positions matching TRBD2. The CDR3 is 14 amino acids. Per the germline V gene, CDR1 is DFQATT and CDR2 is SNEGSKA (reference sequence). The V and J ends lost 6 bases and 4 bases, in that order; junction bases with no gene match: 8. The CDR3 nucleotides read TGCAGTGCACTAGCGGGGACCTCGGGAGAGACCCAGTACTTC. Its protein is CSALAGTSGETQYF.

This clonotype was detected a few times. V is TRBV10-3 and J is TRBJ2-7, with D perhaps TRBD1 or TRBD2 (5 bases each). The CDR3 is made up of 13 amino acids. Per germline, CDR1 ENHRY and CDR2 SYGVKD. The germline V and J ends were trimmed by 6 bases and 5 bases, with 14 bases remaining between them. The CDR3 nucleotides read TGTGCCATCAGCCGAGGGACGGGGAACGAGCAGTACTTC. This translates into CAISRGTGNEQYF.

This clonotype was found a few times. The J gene is TRBJ2-1, the V gene TRBV20-1, with 11 bases identical to TRBD2. The CDR3 is 13 amino acids. The V gene end was trimmed by 5 bases and the J gene end by 12 bases; junction bases not matched to a gene: 9. In germline, CDR1 is DFQATT, CDR2 SNEGSKA (reference sequence). The CDR3 sequence: CSAGTSGRGGQFF. CDR3 coding DNA: TGCAGTGCTGGGACTAGCGGCAGGGGGGGGCAGTTCTTC.

This clonotype was observed at least ten times. This chain's CDR3 is CATSRDQGRGRYGYTF. The CDR3 nucleotides read TGTGCCACCAGCAGAGATCAGGGCAGGGGGCGTTATGGCTACACCTTC. The chain couples TRBV15 to TRBJ1-2; TRBD1 aligns across 8 bases. The CDR3 spans 16 residues. Germline V CDR1 and CDR2: LNHNV, YYDKDF (reference sequence). With 0 bases clipped from V and 5 bases from J, the junction kept 8 bases outside the gene matches.

The chain couples TRBV20-1 to TRBJ2-3; 7 bases agree with TRBD2. Germline V gene sequence: CDR1 DFQATT, CDR2 SNEGSKA (reference sequence). After removal of 1 base from V and 1 base from J, the junction contained 5 bases not matched to a gene. CDR3 length: 15 residues. The CDR3, as DNA: TGCAGTGCTAGAGTTGGAGCGGGACGCACAGATACGCAGTATTTT. Residues: CSARVGAGRTDTQYF.

The V gene is TRBV18, the J gene TRBJ1-1, with TRBD1 matching 7 bases. The CDR3 sequence is 17 residues long. Per the germline V gene, CDR1 is KGHSH and CDR2 is LQKENI. V lost 1 base and J lost 1; bases outside the gene matches: 9. The CDR3 protein is CASSPRNAQGKNTEAFF. CDR3 sequence (DNA): TGTGCCAGCTCACCACGTAACGCACAGGGGAAGAACACTGAAGCTTTCTTT.

V gene TRBV4-2 combines with J gene TRBJ2-3, with D uncertain. CDR3 size: 13 residues. V was cut by 2 bases and J by 3 bases, with 6 bases left in between. Germline CDR1 LGHNA, CDR2 YNFKEQ. DNA of the CDR3: TGTGCCAGCAGCCAATCCGGGACAGATACGCAGTATTTT. Its translation is CASSQSGTDTQYF.

As concerns this clonotype: This sequence may be a read error, since a much larger clone differs from it by one base. The V gene is TRBV6-1, the J gene TRBJ2-1; D is perhaps TRBD2 (6 bases). Germline V gene sequence: CDR1 MNHNS, CDR2 SASEGT. The CDR3 sequence is 15 residues long. The V end lost 7 bases, the J end lost 5 bases, and 18 bases lay between the germline ends. In nucleotides, the CDR3 is TGTGCCAGCATTCGACTAGGTTACCCCAACAATGAGCAGTTCTTC. Translation gives CASIRLGYPNNEQFF.

This rearrangement joins TRBV20-1 to TRBJ1-5; D remains ambiguous. Deletions cut 4 bases from V and 2 bases from J, with 12 bases between. Germline lookup yields CDR1 DFQATT and CDR2 SNEGSKA (reference sequence). The CDR3 covers 14 residues. DNA of the CDR3: TGCAGTGCTACGGCCCCAGGAGGCAATCAGCCCCAGCATTTT. Translated, it gives CSATAPGGNQPQHF.

This clonotype was found many times. This rearrangement joins TRBV5-1 to TRBJ2-3; 9 bases match TRBD1. The germline V gene has CDR1 SGHRS and CDR2 YFSETQ. The CDR3 has 19 amino acids. V shed 1 base, J shed 2 bases, and the junction held 14 bases outside the gene matches. The CDR3 loop is CASSLRSIRDRVVTDTQYF. The CDR3 bases are TGCGCCAGCAGCTTGAGGAGTATCAGGGACAGGGTAGTCACAGATACGCAGTATTTT.

This clonotype was recorded once. The CDR3 reads CASSLGLATYNEQFF. The CDR3 nucleotides read TGCGCCAGCAGCCTTGGTTTAGCCACCTACAATGAGCAGTTCTTC. The rearrangement joins TRBV5-1 to TRBJ2-1; unclear D gene. Per the germline V gene, CDR1 is SGHRS and CDR2 is YFSETQ. V lost 4 bases and J 2 bases, leaving 13 bases between the germline ends. The CDR3 totals 15 residues.

This rearrangement joins TRBV4-2 to TRBJ2-3; D not resolved. Germline CDR1 and CDR2: LGHNA and YNFKEQ. The CDR3 loop spans 17 amino acids. Between the trimmed V and J ends, which lost 3 bases and 0 bases, there was a span of 16 bases. The CDR3 DNA is TGTGCCAGCAGCCAGGCTGGGTCGCCTACTAGCACAGATACGCAGTATTTT. Translated, it gives CASSQAGSPTSTDTQYF.

This clonotype was observed many times. This chain uses TRBV4-3 with TRBJ2-7, with 7 bases aligning to TRBD2. CDR1 and CDR2 (germline): LGHNA, YSLEER. This CDR3 is 18 amino acids long. The V gene end was trimmed by 4 bases and the J gene end by 0 bases; junction bases not matched to a gene: 15. The CDR3 spells CASSLSDTGRDYSYEQYF. CDR3 in DNA: TGCGCCAGCAGCCTCTCCGATACAGGCCGGGACTACTCCTACGAGCAGTACTTC.

This clonotype was observed at least ten times. J is TRBJ2-1 and V is TRBV20-1, with D perhaps matching TRBD2 (6 bases). The CDR3 loop spans 14 amino acids. Germline V gene sequence: CDR1 DFQATT, CDR2 SNEGSKA (reference sequence). The V and J ends lost 0 bases and 8 bases respectively, with 14 bases between them. CDR3 DNA: TGCAGTGCTAGAGATCACGGGAGAATGGATGAGCAGTTCTTC. Its translation: CSARDHGRMDEQFF.